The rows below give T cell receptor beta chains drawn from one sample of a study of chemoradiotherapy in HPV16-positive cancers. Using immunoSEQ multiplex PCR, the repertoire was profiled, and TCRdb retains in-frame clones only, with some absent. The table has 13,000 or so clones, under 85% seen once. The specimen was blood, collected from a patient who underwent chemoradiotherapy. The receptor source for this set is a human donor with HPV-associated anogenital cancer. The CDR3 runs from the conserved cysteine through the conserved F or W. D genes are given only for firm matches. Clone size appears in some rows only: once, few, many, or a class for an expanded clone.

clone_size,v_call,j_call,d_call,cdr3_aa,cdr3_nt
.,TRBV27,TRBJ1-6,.,CASSLSPGSNSPLHF,TGTGCCAGCAGTTTATCGCCGGGGTCCAATTCACCCCTCCACTTT
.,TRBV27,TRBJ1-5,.,CASSTHPYNQPQHF,TGTGCCAGCAGTACCCACCCTTACAATCAGCCCCAGCATTTT
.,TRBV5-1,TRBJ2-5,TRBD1,CASSSGQGEGETQYF,TGCGCCAGCAGCTCCGGACAGGGTGAGGGAGAGACCCAGTACTTC
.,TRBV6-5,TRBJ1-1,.,CASLGRAGNTEAFF,TGTGCCAGCCTGGGGAGGGCGGGGAACACTGAAGCTTTCTTT
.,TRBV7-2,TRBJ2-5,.,CASSPVEGGAETQYF,TGTGCCAGCAGCCCAGTTGAGGGGGGCGCAGAGACCCAGTACTTC
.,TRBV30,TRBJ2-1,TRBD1,CAWSGPGTGLIGQFF,TGTGCCTGGAGTGGCCCCGGGACAGGGTTAATCGGGCAGTTCTTC
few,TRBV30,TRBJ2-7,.,CAWSTKRSYEQYF,TGTGCCTGGAGTACCAAACGCTCCTACGAGCAGTACTTC
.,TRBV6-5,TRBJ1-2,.,CASSYVKDNYGYTF,TGTGCCAGCAGTTACGTAAAGGATAACTATGGCTACACCTTC
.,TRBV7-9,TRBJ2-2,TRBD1,CASSLAGQGRTGELFF,TGTGCCAGCAGCTTAGCCGGACAGGGGCGCACCGGGGAGCTGTTTTTT
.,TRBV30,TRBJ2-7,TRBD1,CAWSVRDRFAYEQYF,TGTGCCTGGAGTGTACGGGACAGGTTTGCCTACGAGCAGTACTTC
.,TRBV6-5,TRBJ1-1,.,CASGRRGSVNTEAFF,TGTGCCAGCGGGAGGAGGGGGAGCGTGAACACTGAAGCTTTCTTT
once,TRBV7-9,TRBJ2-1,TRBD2,CASSSPVRRGGAGQFF,TGTGCCAGCAGCTCCCCGGTACGACGGGGGGGTGCGGGGCAGTTCTTC
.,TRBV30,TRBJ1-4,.,CAWSVWLNDKLFF,TGTGCCTGGAGTGTATGGCTAAATGACAAACTGTTTTTT
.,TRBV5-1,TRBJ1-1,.,CASSLVEGGTEAFF,TGCGCCAGCAGCTTGGTGGAGGGTGGCACTGAAGCTTTCTTT
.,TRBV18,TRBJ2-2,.,CASSLDQGTGELFF,TGTGCCAGCTCACTCGACCAGGGCACCGGGGAGCTGTTTTTT
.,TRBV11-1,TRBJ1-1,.,CASSVGRMNTEAFF,TGTGCCAGCAGCGTAGGGAGGATGAACACTGAAGCTTTCTTT
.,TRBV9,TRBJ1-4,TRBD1,CASSVGTGYNEKLFF,TGTGCCAGCAGCGTAGGGACAGGATATAATGAAAAACTGTTTTTT
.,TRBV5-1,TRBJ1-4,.,CASSPTSGGEKLFF,TGCGCCAGCAGCCCAACCTCGGGGGGTGAAAAACTGTTTTTT
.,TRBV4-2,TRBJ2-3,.,CASSPGGGGESTDTQYF,TGTGCCAGCAGCCCAGGTGGAGGGGGGGAAAGCACAGATACGCAGTATTTT
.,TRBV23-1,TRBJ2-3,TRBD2,CASPLKAGASTDTQYF,TGCGCCAGCCCTCTGAAAGCGGGGGCTAGCACAGATACGCAGTATTTT
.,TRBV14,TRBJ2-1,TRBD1,CASSQGTGHYNEQFF,TGTGCCAGCAGCCAAGGGACAGGGCACTACAATGAGCAGTTCTTC
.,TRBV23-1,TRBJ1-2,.,CASSQSAARCCVYGYTF,TGCGCCAGCAGTCAATCGGCAGCAAGGTGTTGTGTCTATGGCTACACCTTC
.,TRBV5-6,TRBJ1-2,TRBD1,CASSFGTGGVNGYTF,TGTGCCAGCAGCTTCGGGACAGGGGGCGTCAATGGCTACACCTTC
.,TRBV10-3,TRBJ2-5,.,CAISESGGRETQYF,TGTGCCATCAGTGAGAGTGGGGGTCGGGAGACCCAGTACTTC
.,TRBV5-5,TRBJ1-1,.,CASSFYLNTEAFF,TGTGCCAGCAGCTTTTACCTGAACACTGAAGCTTTCTTT
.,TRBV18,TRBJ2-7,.,CASSPVAGVAYEQYF,TGTGCCAGCTCACCGGTTGCCGGGGTAGCCTACGAGCAGTACTTC
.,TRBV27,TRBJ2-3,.,CASSLRRQDTDTQYF,TGTGCCAGCAGTTTACGACGGCAGGACACAGATACGCAGTATTTT
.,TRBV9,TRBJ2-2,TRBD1,CASSVDGTGLTGELFF,TGTGCCAGCAGCGTAGATGGGACAGGGCTTACCGGGGAGCTGTTTTTT
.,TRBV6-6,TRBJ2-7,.,CASSFGQQSYEQYF,TGTGCCAGCAGTTTTGGACAGCAGTCCTACGAGCAGTACTTC
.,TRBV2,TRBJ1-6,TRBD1,CASIMGPGQSNSPLHF,TGTGCCAGCATCATGGGACCGGGACAGTCTAATTCACCCCTCCACTTT
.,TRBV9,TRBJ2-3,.,CASSVPTGTNTDTQYF,TGTGCCAGCAGCGTACCCACGGGGACAAACACAGATACGCAGTATTTT
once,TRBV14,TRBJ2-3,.,CASSQRRGAGDTQYF,TGTGCCAGCAGCCAACGACGGGGGGCGGGAGATACGCAGTATTTT
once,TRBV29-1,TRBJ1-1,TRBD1,CSVRTGANTEAFF,TGCAGCGTTAGGACAGGAGCGAACACTGAAGCTTTCTTT
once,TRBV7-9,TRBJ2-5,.,CASSLAKMQETQYF,TGTGCCAGCAGCTTAGCTAAGATGCAAGAGACCCAGTACTTC
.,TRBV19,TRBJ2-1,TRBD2,CASSRRTSGGLVHNEQFF,TGTGCCAGTAGTCGGCGCACTAGCGGGGGGTTAGTCCACAATGAGCAGTTCTTC
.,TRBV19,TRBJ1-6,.,CASSMVQTYNSPLHF,TGTGCCAGTAGTATGGTGCAGACTTATAATTCACCCCTCCACTTT
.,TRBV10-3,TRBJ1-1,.,CAISDFSGTEAFF,TGTGCCATCAGTGATTTTTCGGGCACTGAAGCTTTCTTT
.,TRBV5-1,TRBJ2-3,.,CASSLAIRGGDRFSTDTQYF,TGCGCCAGCAGCTTGGCCATTAGGGGCGGGGACCGATTTAGCACAGATACGCAGTATTTT
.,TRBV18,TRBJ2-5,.,CASSPQETQYF,TGTGCCAGCTCTCCCCAAGAGACCCAGTACTTC
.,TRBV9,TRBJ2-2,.,CASSVVGVQANTGELFF,TGTGCCAGCAGCGTAGTGGGGGTTCAAGCGAACACCGGGGAGCTGTTTTTT
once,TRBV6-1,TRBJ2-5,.,CASTVTGQQETQYF,TGTGCCAGCACTGTAACAGGGCAACAAGAGACCCAGTACTTC
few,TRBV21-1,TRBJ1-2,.,CASGPRTANYGYTF,TGTGCCAGCGGACCGAGGACGGCGAACTATGGCTACACCTTC
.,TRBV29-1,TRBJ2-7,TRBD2,CSVNGLAGSYEQYF,TGCAGCGTTAACGGACTAGCGGGCTCCTACGAGCAGTACTTC
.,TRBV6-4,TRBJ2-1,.,CAFRTEYNEQFF,TGTGCCTTTCGGACAGAATACAATGAGCAGTTCTTC
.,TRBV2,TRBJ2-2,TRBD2,CASSPTSGGAIGELFF,TGTGCCAGCAGTCCAACTAGCGGGGGGGCGATCGGGGAGCTGTTTTTT
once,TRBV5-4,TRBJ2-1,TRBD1,CASSAGTGSTDEQFF,TGTGCCAGCAGCGCGGGGACAGGGAGTACCGATGAGCAGTTCTTC
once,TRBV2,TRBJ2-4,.,CASSPTRQEIQYF,TGTGCCAGCAGTCCCACCCGACAGGAGATTCAGTACTTC
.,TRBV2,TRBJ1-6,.,CASSEEGESSPLHF,TGTGCCAGCAGTGAAGAGGGGGAGAGCTCACCCCTCCACTTT
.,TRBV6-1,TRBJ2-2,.,CASSSLTPNTGELFF,TGTGCCAGCAGTTCATTGACCCCGAACACCGGGGAGCTGTTTTTT
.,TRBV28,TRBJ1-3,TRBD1,CASSRDRVYSTSGNTIYF,TGTGCCAGCAGCCGGGACAGGGTTTATAGCACCTCTGGAAACACCATATATTTT
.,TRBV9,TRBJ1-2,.,CASSPGDWDGYTF,TGTGCCAGCAGCCCTGGGGATTGGGATGGCTACACCTTC
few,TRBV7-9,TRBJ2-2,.,CASSFTQGTGELFF,TGTGCCAGCAGCTTCACTCAGGGGACCGGGGAGCTGTTTTTT
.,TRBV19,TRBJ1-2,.,CASSLRVDGGRPTGYTF,TGTGCCAGTAGTCTACGGGTGGACGGGGGACGCCCGACGGGCTACACCTTC
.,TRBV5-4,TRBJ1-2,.,CASSFQRLRDGKSFYGYTF,TGTGCCAGCAGCTTTCAAAGACTCCGGGACGGAAAATCCTTCTATGGCTACACCTTC
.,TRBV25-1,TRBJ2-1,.,CASSEFLGPSSYNEQFF,TGTGCCAGCAGTGAATTCTTGGGACCATCTTCCTACAATGAGCAGTTCTTC
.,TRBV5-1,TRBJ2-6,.,CASSLKEISGANVLTF,TGCGCCAGCAGCTTAAAGGAGATCTCTGGGGCCAACGTCCTGACTTTC